One sample yielded the 3 T cell receptor beta chains listed below, sequenced in a study of shared clonotypes between healthy human individuals. The data were produced by immunoSEQ multiplex PCR, yet TCRdb's version contains in-frame clones alone and is incomplete. The table lists approximately 2.3 million clones, 85% to 95% of them singletons. The sequenced material came from naive CD4+ T cells from PBMCs. Sample subset: CD45RA+ positively selected. The source is a man between 18 and 35 years old in good health. Some clones in this sample may be carry-over from other donors' samples.

The chain recombines TRBV7-2 with TRBJ2-1; 9 bases fit TRBD2. The CDR3 is 16 residues long. Trimming removed 1 base from V and 7 bases from J; junction bases left unmatched: 8. The V gene's germline CDR1 is SGHTA and CDR2 FQGNSA. CDR3 amino acids: CASSLVSGRKRNEQFF. The CDR3 DNA is TGTGCCAGCAGCTTAGTCAGCGGGAGGAAGAGAAATGAGCAGTTCTTC.

This chain links TRBV30 with TRBJ1-4; TRBD1 matches at 7 bases. Germline values: CDR1 GTSNPN, CDR2 SVGIG (reference sequence). This CDR3 has 13 residues. Unmatched junction bases numbered 5, after V lost 2 bases and J lost 8 bases. As DNA, the CDR3 is TGTGCCTGGAGTCACATACAGGGGGAAAAACTGTTTTTT. Translated: CAWSHIQGEKLFF.

This chain links TRBV9 with TRBJ2-3; D unresolved. The CDR3 length is 13 residues. The germline CDR1 and CDR2 sequences are SGDLS and YYNGEE. V gave up 5 bases and J gave up 0 bases, with 7 bases separating them. CDR3 region: CASRTESTDTQYF. Written as DNA, the CDR3 is TGTGCCAGCAGGACGGAGAGCACAGATACGCAGTATTTT.